These 2 T cell receptor beta chains were all obtained from the same sample, sequenced in a study of OX40 agonist ivuxolimab in advanced cancers. The assay was immunoSEQ multiplex PCR, and TCRdb's table has in-frame clones only and misses some. The sample contains approximately 87,000 clones, under 95% of which appear only once. This specimen consisted of CD4+ or CD8+ T cells sorted from blood, obtained in a trial of the OX40 agonist ivuxolimab. These receptors all come from an adult with an advanced solid tumor such as melanoma, head and neck, liver or kidney cancer.

The chain employs TRBV5-1 and TRBJ2-6; 7 bases are a match to TRBD1. Germline lookup yields CDR1 SGHRS and CDR2 YFSETQ. After removal of 0 bases from V and 2 bases from J, the junction contained 11 bases not matched to a gene. The CDR3 totals 19 residues. In DNA, the CDR3 is TGCGCCAGCAGCTTGGCTACAGGGGCTGGAGGAGCTGGGGCCAACGTCCTGACTTTC. It specifies CASSLATGAGGAGANVLTF.

A few counts support this clone. The V call is TRBV9, the J call TRBJ2-1; possible D gene TRBD1, 6 bases. Germline loops: CDR1 SGDLS, CDR2 YYNGEE. CDR3 size: 15 residues. Trimming removed 4 bases from V and 6 bases from J, with 17 bases in between. CDR3 DNA: TGTGCCAGCAGCTCAGGGGTCTTGTTGGTCAATGAGCAGTTCTTC. This encodes CASSSGVLLVNEQFF. The full variable domain, completed using reference TRBV9 and TRBJ2-1, is DSGVTQTPKHLITATGQRVTLRCSPRSGDLSVYWYQQSLDQGLQFLIQYYNGEERAKGNILERFSAQQFPDLHSELNLSSLELGDSALYFCASSSGVLLVNEQFFGPGTRLTVL.